This TCR beta chain is drawn from a study of CD8 T cells in ankylosing spondylitis. This clonotype occurred a few times. What it binds is unknown. Findings and limits, study-wide: A TCR beta motif of about 8 highly homologous variants seemed to mark ankylosing spondylitis blood.

TCRdb analysed the 5' RACE reads with MiXCR anew, one entry per CDR3 protein. The sample lists roughly 450,000 distinct CDR3 sequences; roughly 26% were seen once. Germline CDR1 reads MGHDK; CDR2 reads SYGVNS. The CDR3 runs to 16 residues. Trimming at V came to 2 bases and at J to 4 bases, leaving 9 bases not matched to a gene. This chain joins TRBV25-1 and TRBJ1-2; 8 nucleotides agree with TRBD1. Material: blood, either unsorted or a sorted T cell fraction (not recorded which). The sequence came from a male donor with ankylosing spondylitis. The CDR3 is CASSENPDRASYGYTF. The CDR3 DNA follows: TGTGCCAGCAGTGAAAACCCGGACAGGGCCTCCTATGGCTACACCTTC.